The rows below give T cell receptor beta chains drawn from one sample of a study of PD-L1 blockade in urothelial cancer. Libraries were prepared by immunoSEQ multiplex PCR; TCRdb keeps only in-frame clonotypes and omits some of them. The sample shows around 53,000 clones, over 75% of them seen only once. Sequenced material: PBMCs, taken around atezolizumab (anti-PD-L1) treatment. The receptors shown here come from a man aged 45-65 years with urothelial cancer. CDR3s include the opening cysteine and the closing phenylalanine or tryptophan. The D gene is left open where the match is weak. Clone size is shown for a subset of rows, as once, few, many or a class of expanded clone.

DNA: TGTGCCAGCAGCCAAGATGTGAATAGCGGGGGGGCCCACGAGCAGTACTTC
CDR3: CASSQDVNSGGAHEQYF
D: TRBD2
V: TRBV4-2
size: once
J: TRBJ2-7

DNA: TGTGCCAGCTCACCTGACGGGGTAGGGCAGTTCTTC
CDR3: CASSPDGVGQFF
D: NA
V: TRBV18
size: NA
J: TRBJ2-1

DNA: TGTGCCAGCAGCGGGATAGCGGGAAGCACAGATACGCAGTATTTT
CDR3: CASSGIAGSTDTQYF
D: TRBD2
V: TRBV5-4
size: NA
J: TRBJ2-3

DNA: TGTGCCAGCAGCAAAGTGAGGAAACTAGCTACCGGGGAGCTGTTTTTT
CDR3: CASSKVRKLATGELFF
D: NA
V: TRBV21-1
size: few
J: TRBJ2-2

DNA: TGCGCCAGCAGCGGGCGGACTAGCGGGGGGGCGTTGGAGACCCAGTACTTC
CDR3: CASSGRTSGGALETQYF
D: TRBD2
V: TRBV5-1
size: NA
J: TRBJ2-5

DNA: TGTGCCAGCAGCTACGGACAGGGTCACACTGAAGCTTTCTTT
CDR3: CASSYGQGHTEAFF
D: TRBD1
V: TRBV7-2
size: NA
J: TRBJ1-1

DNA: TGCGCCAGCAGCCAAGATCTACTAGCGGGGGGATTAACAGATACGCAGTATTTT
CDR3: CASSQDLLAGGLTDTQYF
D: TRBD2
V: TRBV4-1
size: NA
J: TRBJ2-3

DNA: TGCGCCAGCAGCTTGGTCGGGACAGGGACAACCGGGGAGCTGTTTTTT
CDR3: CASSLVGTGTTGELFF
D: TRBD1
V: TRBV5-1
size: NA
J: TRBJ2-2

DNA: TGTGCCAGCAGTTTAGTCAGAGGTCGGGGCACCGGGGAGCTGTTTTTT
CDR3: CASSLVRGRGTGELFF
D: NA
V: TRBV28
size: NA
J: TRBJ2-2

DNA: TGCGCCAGCAGCCAAGAAGGAAGGGGCACTGAAGCTTTCTTT
CDR3: CASSQEGRGTEAFF
D: NA
V: TRBV4-3
size: few
J: TRBJ1-1

DNA: TGTGCCAGCAGCATCCCTAGGCCTGAACTAGCTTTCTTT
CDR3: CASSIPRPELAFF
D: NA
V: TRBV21-1
size: NA
J: TRBJ1-1

DNA: TGTGCCAGTAGTATCAGGGGACTAGCGGGAGGGCCCCCGTACAATGAGCAGTTCTTC
CDR3: CASSIRGLAGGPPYNEQFF
D: TRBD2
V: TRBV19
size: NA
J: TRBJ2-1

DNA: TGCGCCAGCAGCTTGGATGGAGCTGGCTATGGCTACACCTTC
CDR3: CASSLDGAGYGYTF
D: NA
V: TRBV5-1
size: NA
J: TRBJ1-2

DNA: TGTGCCTGGGCAAACCGACTAGCGGGAGACTGGGAGACCCAGTACTTC
CDR3: CAWANRLAGDWETQYF
D: TRBD2
V: TRBV30
size: NA
J: TRBJ2-5

DNA: TGCGCCAGCCTTAGCGGGGGGCCTTACAATGAGCAGTTCTTC
CDR3: CASLSGGPYNEQFF
D: TRBD2
V: TRBV5-1
size: NA
J: TRBJ2-1

DNA: TGTGCCAGCAGCTTATCTGACAGGGGTCCGTTCTTC
CDR3: CASSLSDRGPFF
D: TRBD1
V: TRBV7-9
size: NA
J: TRBJ2-1

DNA: TGTGCCAGCAGTGAATACGGGGGGATAGGTCAGCCCCAGCATTTT
CDR3: CASSEYGGIGQPQHF
D: NA
V: TRBV6-1
size: NA
J: TRBJ1-5

DNA: TGTGCCAGCAGTTGGGACAGAACAGATACGCAGTATTTT
CDR3: CASSWDRTDTQYF
D: TRBD1
V: TRBV27
size: NA
J: TRBJ2-3

DNA: TGTGCCAGCAGCCGGACAGGGGTTAACTATGGCTACACCTTC
CDR3: CASSRTGVNYGYTF
D: TRBD1
V: TRBV5-6
size: NA
J: TRBJ1-2

DNA: TGTGCCAGCAGCTTAGGGGACTTGGACAGGGTCTTC
CDR3: CASSLGDLDRVF
D: TRBD1
V: TRBV7-2
size: NA
J: TRBJ1-2

DNA: TGTGCCAGCAGCCCTCGGGGGGCCCCCACAGATACGCAGTATTTT
CDR3: CASSPRGAPTDTQYF
D: NA
V: TRBV11-2
size: NA
J: TRBJ2-3

DNA: TGTGCCAGCAGCTCCAGGGGGAATGGCTACACCTTC
CDR3: CASSSRGNGYTF
D: TRBD1
V: TRBV11-2
size: NA
J: TRBJ1-2

DNA: TGTGCCAGCAGTGCTTGGGGACAGAAGAACAATGAGCAATTCTTC
CDR3: CASSAWGQKNNEQFF
D: TRBD1
V: TRBV27
size: NA
J: TRBJ2-1

DNA: TGTGCCAGCAGCCCGGAGGGAAGCGGAGAGTATAAAAGGGGCGAGCAGTACTTC
CDR3: CASSPEGSGEYKRGEQYF
D: NA
V: TRBV7-9
size: NA
J: TRBJ2-7

DNA: TGTGCCAGCAGACCACCGGGACAGGGTTTTTGGTATGGCTACACCTTC
CDR3: CASRPPGQGFWYGYTF
D: TRBD1
V: TRBV27
size: NA
J: TRBJ1-2

DNA: TGTGCCAGCAGGGAGGAACAGGGTCTTTCCGGCTATGGCTACACCTTC
CDR3: CASREEQGLSGYGYTF
D: NA
V: TRBV7-9
size: NA
J: TRBJ1-2

DNA: TGTGCCAGCAACCCTAGCGGGGGGACTACAGATACGCAGTATTTT
CDR3: CASNPSGGTTDTQYF
D: TRBD2
V: TRBV9
size: NA
J: TRBJ2-3

DNA: TGTGCCTCCACAAAACAGACAGGGAGCTCCTACGAGCAGTACTTC
CDR3: CASTKQTGSSYEQYF
D: TRBD1
V: TRBV30
size: NA
J: TRBJ2-7

DNA: TGTGCCAGTAGTCCTAACAGGGCTTCACCCCTCCACTTT
CDR3: CASSPNRASPLHF
D: NA
V: TRBV19
size: once
J: TRBJ1-6

DNA: TGCAGCGTCGAAGGGGGGGCTAACTATGGCTACACCTTC
CDR3: CSVEGGANYGYTF
D: NA
V: TRBV29-1
size: NA
J: TRBJ1-2

DNA: TGTGCCAGTAGTATGGGCCTGGGGACAGGGGGCGAAAAACTGTTTTTT
CDR3: CASSMGLGTGGEKLFF
D: TRBD1
V: TRBV19
size: NA
J: TRBJ1-4

DNA: TGTGCCAGCAGCAAGGGCAGGGTAAACACTGAAGCTTTCTTT
CDR3: CASSKGRVNTEAFF
D: NA
V: TRBV21-1
size: NA
J: TRBJ1-1

DNA: TGTGCCAGCAGACCTACAGGAAGAAACACCGGGGAGCTGTTTTTT
CDR3: CASRPTGRNTGELFF
D: NA
V: TRBV28
size: few
J: TRBJ2-2

DNA: TGTGCCAGCAGTCGAGTTAACACTGAAGCTTTCTTT
CDR3: CASSRVNTEAFF
D: NA
V: TRBV7-9
size: NA
J: TRBJ1-1

DNA: TGTGCCAGCAAACAGGGTGGTACTGAAGCTTTCTTT
CDR3: CASKQGGTEAFF
D: NA
V: TRBV14
size: few
J: TRBJ1-1

DNA: TGTGCCAGCAGTGAACCGACAGGGATTCTCCACAATGAGCAGTTCTTC
CDR3: CASSEPTGILHNEQFF
D: TRBD1
V: TRBV6-1
size: NA
J: TRBJ2-1

DNA: TGTGCCACCAGCAGAGGGGGCGGGAGGGCCTACAATGAGCAGTTCTTC
CDR3: CATSRGGGRAYNEQFF
D: TRBD2
V: TRBV15
size: NA
J: TRBJ2-1

DNA: TGTGCCTGGAGTGTAGGGGGGGGGAACTATGGCTACACCTTC
CDR3: CAWSVGGGNYGYTF
D: NA
V: TRBV30
size: NA
J: TRBJ1-2

DNA: TGTGCCAGCAGTGAATATTTACTAGCGGGGGGCAGCTACAATGAGCAGTTCTTC
CDR3: CASSEYLLAGGSYNEQFF
D: TRBD2
V: TRBV25-1
size: NA
J: TRBJ2-1

DNA: TGTGCCAGTAGTATTTCACAGGGCAGAGAGACCCAGTACTTC
CDR3: CASSISQGRETQYF
D: NA
V: TRBV19
size: NA
J: TRBJ2-5

DNA: TGCGCCAGCAGCCCAGGACTAGCAGATACGCAGTATTTT
CDR3: CASSPGLADTQYF
D: TRBD2
V: TRBV4-1
size: few
J: TRBJ2-3

DNA: TGTGCCAGCAGCCCCGGTCGACTAGCACAAGAGACCCAGTACTTC
CDR3: CASSPGRLAQETQYF
D: TRBD2
V: TRBV11-2
size: NA
J: TRBJ2-5

DNA: TGTGCCTGCTGGGGGACAGAGTTCAAGAGTACGCAGTATTTT
CDR3: CACWGTEFKSTQYF
D: TRBD1
V: TRBV27
size: NA
J: TRBJ2-3

DNA: TGCGCCAGCAGCCCGGGGACTAGCGGGTTCACCTACGAGCAGTACTTC
CDR3: CASSPGTSGFTYEQYF
D: TRBD2
V: TRBV4-3
size: once
J: TRBJ2-7

DNA: TGTGCCTGGAGTGCCCGACACGATACCCAGCCCCAGCATTTT
CDR3: CAWSARHDTQPQHF
D: NA
V: TRBV30
size: NA
J: TRBJ1-5

DNA: TGTGCCAGCAGCCCCGGACAGTTCGGCTACACCTTC
CDR3: CASSPGQFGYTF
D: NA
V: TRBV7-9
size: NA
J: TRBJ1-2

DNA: TGCAGCGTTCAATTGAACACTGAAGCTTTCTTT
CDR3: CSVQLNTEAFF
D: NA
V: TRBV29-1
size: NA
J: TRBJ1-1

DNA: TGTGCCAGTAGTATTAGGGGGACAACAATTAACACTGAAGCTTTCTTT
CDR3: CASSIRGTTINTEAFF
D: NA
V: TRBV19
size: NA
J: TRBJ1-1